The 19 T cell receptor beta chains in this list originate from one sample, sequenced in a study of early T cells in non-severe SARS-CoV-2 infection. TCRdb used MiXCR to reprocess the 5' RACE reads, holding one entry per CDR3 protein. Among approximately 60,000 distinct CDR3 sequences listed, roughly an eighth were seen once. Specimen: whole blood. The receptors stem from an adult who was a healthcare worker with PCR-confirmed SARS-CoV-2 infection or an uninfected control (not recorded which).

This clonotype was observed a handful of times. The J gene is TRBJ1-5, the V gene TRBV7-2, with 8 bases identical to TRBD1. Germline CDR1 SGHTA, CDR2 FQGNSA. There are 15 residues in the CDR3. Trimming cost V 5 bases and J 4 bases; bases outside gene matches: 7. The CDR3 protein is CASSRPGTGNQPQHF. CDR3 nucleotide sequence: TGTGCCAGCAGCCGCCCCGGGACAGGTAATCAGCCCCAGCATTTT. The whole variable domain, remainder taken from reference TRBV7-2 and TRBJ1-5, is GAGVSQSPSNKVTEKGKDVELRCDPISGHTALYWYRQSLGQGLEFLIYFQGNSAPDKSGLPSDRFSAERTGGSVSTLTIQRTQQEDSAVYLCASSRPGTGNQPQHFGDGTRLSIL.

This clonotype showed up just a few times. The genes are TRBV5-1 and TRBJ1-5, with TRBD1 matching over 8 bases. The germline CDR1 and CDR2 sequences are SGHRS and YFSETQ. CDR3 size: 15 residues. Trimming took 1 base from V and 2 from J; bases not matched to a gene: 2. CDR3 nucleotide sequence: TGCGCCAGCAGCTTGTGGGGACAGGGCAATCAGCCCCAGCATTTT. This sequence encodes CASSLWGQGNQPQHF. Looking up the rest from reference TRBV5-1 and TRBJ1-5 gives the full variable domain: KAGVTQTPRYLIKTRGQQVTLSCSPISGHRSVSWYQQTPGQGLQFLFEYFSETQRNKGNFPGRFSGRQFSNSRSEMNVSTLELGDSALYLCASSLWGQGNQPQHFGDGTRLSIL.

The chain is built from TRBV10-3 and TRBJ2-2; 7 nucleotides line up with TRBD1. Germline lookup yields CDR1 ENHRY and CDR2 SYGVKD. CDR3 length equals 15 residues. J gave up 0 bases and V 11 bases, and 9 bases lay outside the gene matches. The CDR3 DNA reads as TGTGCCGGTGGGACAGCGGTCGCGAACACCGGGGAGCTGTTTTTT. Translating gives CAGGTAVANTGELFF.

This chain links TRBV6-1 with TRBJ1-1; 7 nucleotides match TRBD1. Germline V lookup: CDR1 MNHNS, CDR2 SASEGT. The CDR3 sequence is 14 residues long. Trimming removed 4 bases from V and 1 base from J; junction bases left unmatched: 3. CDR3 in DNA: TGTGCCAGCAGTGCTGGACAGGAGAACACTGAAGCTTTCTTT. It is translated as CASSAGQENTEAFF.

This clonotype was counted once. V gene TRBV2 combines with J gene TRBJ2-1; 8 nucleotides line up with TRBD2. The CDR3 is 15 amino acids. Trimming cost V 3 bases and J 6 bases; bases outside gene matches: 7. Germline loops: CDR1 SNHLY, CDR2 FYNNEI. The CDR3: CASSETGGPANEQFF. Here the CDR3 DNA reads TGTGCCAGCAGTGAGACGGGGGGGCCCGCCAATGAGCAGTTCTTC.

This clonotype was detected ten times or more. The chain joins TRBV20-1 to TRBJ1-3; weak D call: TRBD1 (5 bases). Germline V gene sequence: CDR1 DFQATT, CDR2 SNEGSKA (reference sequence). The CDR3 extends over 13 amino acids. Trimming took off 4 bases at V and 4 bases at J, with 11 bases between the two ends. The CDR3 region is CSAIGPGGNTIYF. The DNA for the CDR3 is TGCAGTGCTATCGGACCAGGGGGAAACACCATATATTTT.

This sequence joins TRBV19 and TRBJ2-5, with a tentative D call TRBD1 (5 bases). Germline V CDR1 and CDR2: LNHDA, SQIVND (reference sequence). Trimming took 8 bases from V and 4 from J, leaving 20 bases between them. CDR3 size: 15 residues. CDR3 sequence reads: CASGPRQGPRETQYF. The CDR3, as DNA: TGTGCCAGTGGTCCGCGGCAGGGCCCGAGAGAGACCCAGTACTTC.

The table lists this clonotype with a few counts. This chain links TRBV15 with TRBJ2-3; 12 positions match TRBD2. The CDR3 length is 17 residues. V trimming: 4 bases; J trimming: 1 base; junction bases outside the gene matches: 6. Germline V gives CDR1 LNHNV, CDR2 YYDKDF (reference sequence). The CDR3 reads CATSTLRTSGGTDTQYF. The CDR3 coding sequence is TGTGCCACCAGCACCTTAAGGACTAGCGGGGGCACAGATACGCAGTATTTT. The whole variable domain, remainder taken from reference TRBV15 and TRBJ2-3, is DAMVIQNPRYQVTQFGKPVTLSCSQTLNHNVMYWYQQKSSQAPKLLFHYYDKDFNNEADTPDNFQSRRPNTSFCFLDIRSPGLGDTAMYLCATSTLRTSGGTDTQYFGPGTRLTVL.

This clonotype was picked up a small number of times. The V and J genes are TRBV18 and TRBJ1-6; a weak D match, TRBD1 (5 bases). Trimming pared 6 bases from V and 3 bases from J, leaving 12 bases between. CDR3 size: 15 residues. Germline V CDR1 and CDR2: KGHSH, LQKENI. CDR3 sequence (DNA): TGTGCCAGCTCGGAGACAGCCCTCTATAATTCACCCCTCCACTTT. Translation gives CASSETALYNSPLHF.

This clonotype occurred many times. The chain is built from TRBV12-5 and TRBJ2-3; TRBD1 agrees at 7 bases. Germline CDR1 is LGHNT and CDR2 is FRNRAP. V dropped 5 bases and J dropped 6; count of bases not matched to a gene: 5. The CDR3 covers 13 residues. CDR3 sequence: CASGLRQGDTQYF. The DNA of the CDR3 is TGTGCTAGTGGTCTGAGACAGGGCGATACGCAGTATTTT.

This clonotype was observed many times. This rearrangement joins TRBV9 to TRBJ2-5; the D is unclear. CDR3 length equals 15 residues. Trimming took 4 bases from V and 5 from J, leaving 18 bases between them. Germline-derived CDR1 and CDR2 are SGDLS and YYNGEE. In DNA form, the CDR3 reads TGTGCCAGCAGCCCCACCCCTTTGGTTTACGAGACCCAGTACTTC. This sequence encodes CASSPTPLVYETQYF.

Comments on this clonotype: The junction and the germline gene differ at one end; a read error may be behind it. The rearrangement links TRBV7-7 to TRBJ2-5, with 7 nucleotides matching TRBD2. CDR1 and CDR2 from the germline V gene are SSHAT and FNYEAQ (reference sequence). The CDR3 sequence is 15 residues long. DNA of the CDR3: TGTGCTAGCAGCTTAGTGCGGGGGACCCAAGAGACCCAGTACTTC. Translated, it gives CASSLVRGTQETQYF.

This chain links TRBV10-3 with TRBJ1-1; 9 bases map to TRBD1. This CDR3 is 14 amino acids long. From germline, CDR1 is ENHRY and CDR2 SYGVKD. V shed 8 bases, J shed 3 bases, and the junction held 7 bases outside the gene matches. For the CDR3, the DNA is TGTGCCATCGCGGACAGGGGAGGGGACACTGAAGCTTTCTTT. Translating it yields CAIADRGGDTEAFF.

The V gene is TRBV6-4, the J gene TRBJ2-7, with 8 bases identical to TRBD2. This CDR3 is built from 14 residues. Germline CDR1 and CDR2: MRHNA and SNTAGT. Unmatched junction bases numbered 5, after V lost 5 bases and J lost 2 bases. The CDR3 nucleotides are TGTGCCAGCAGTCGCGGGGGGCGAGCCTACGAGCAGTACTTC. Encoded protein: CASSRGGRAYEQYF.

The table lists this clonotype with many counts. The chain has TRBV6-2 or TRBV6-3 and TRBJ1-2; TRBD1 aligns across 8 bases. The CDR3 length is 13 residues. Germline lookup yields CDR1 MNHEY and CDR2 SVGEGT. After removal of 5 bases from V and 9 bases from J, the junction contained 8 bases not matched to a gene. The CDR3 spells CASSDGQGHRYTF. The CDR3 DNA reads as TGTGCCAGCAGTGACGGACAGGGACATCGCTACACCTTC.

For this clonotype: An end of the junction differs from the germline gene, which may be a read error. The chain links TRBV6-4 to TRBJ2-6; D uncertain. This CDR3 is 14 amino acids long. Looked up from germline, CDR1 is MRHNA and CDR2 is SNTAGT. This CDR3 reads CASSDISGDNVLTF. DNA for the CDR3: TGTGCCAGCAGTGACATCTCTGGGGACAACGTCCTGACTTTC.

This chain connects TRBV10-3 to TRBJ2-7; TRBD2 might be the D (5 bases). The CDR3 is 13 residues long. Germline CDR1 reads ENHRY; CDR2 reads SYGVKD. V lost 4 bases to trimming and J lost 6 bases, with 13 bases between them. This CDR3 reads CAISVGNEGEQYF. The CDR3 bases are TGTGCCATCAGTGTCGGGAACGAGGGCGAGCAGTACTTC.

A few counts support this clonotype. V usage is TRBV3-1 and J usage is TRBJ1-6; D may be TRBD1 (6 bases). The CDR3 totals 15 residues. Germline V gene data show CDR1 as LGHDT and CDR2 as YNNKEL (reference sequence). Deletions cut 2 bases from V and 10 bases from J, with 15 bases between. The CDR3 DNA reads as TGTGCCAGCAGCCAACGTCCCGGGACATTCTCACCCCTCCACTTT. This translates into CASSQRPGTFSPLHF.

V and J are TRBV30 and TRBJ2-7; no definite D call. Trimming pared 7 bases from V and 0 bases from J, leaving 13 bases between. CDR3 length equals 13 residues. CDR1 is GTSNPN and CDR2 is SVGIG in the germline V gene (reference sequence). CDR3 in DNA: TGTGCCTCCCTACCTAGGAGCTCCTACGAGCAGTACTTC. Translating gives CASLPRSSYEQYF.